Detailed here is one TCR beta chain. Trimming left V 4 bases short and J 7 bases short, with 13 bases between. Germline-derived CDR1 and CDR2 are MDHEN and SYDVKM. The CDR3 is 14 residues long. This record belongs to a study of shared clonotypes between healthy human individuals. Study context: The study drew on two women and three men aged 18 to 49 as donors.

Data came from immunoSEQ multiplex PCR; TCRdb stores just in-frame clones and leaves some out. The table lists some 1,600,000 clones, 95% to 99% of them singletons, with roughly 0.4% in the top ten. The chain couples TRBV28 to TRBJ1-4, with D possibly matching TRBD1 (6 bases). Sequenced material: naive CD4+ T cells sorted from blood. Subset noted: CD45RA+ positively selected. The sequence derives from a young man in good health. The CDR3 DNA reads as TGTGCCAGCAGTTCCTCAGGGGTGGGTGAAAAACTGTTTTTT. It codes for CASSSSGVGEKLFF.